This note documents a single T cell receptor beta chain sequence. The V gene's germline CDR1 is MNHEY and CDR2 SVGAGI. The V segment lost 2 bases and the J segment 4 bases; nucleotides outside the gene matches: 10. This CDR3 has 16 amino acids. The data stem from a study of blood T cell repertoires in COVID-19. Study-level information: Acute-phase and convalescent COVID-19 samples originated in the United States, Italy and Spain. In each case, the material was cDNA or gDNA derived from T cells, B-cell-depleted T cells, or PBMCs.

Methods used by the authors: Estimation of nucleated cell counts relied on the amplification of reference gene primers. Profiling relied on immunoSEQ multiplex PCR, and the TCRdb table lists in-frame clones only, not all of them. D and trimming were read from the DNA, whereas the V and J calls and clone size are those reported in that table. The sample has hundreds of thousands of clones; 85% are singletons. The sample was peripheral blood. The clonotype originates from a woman in her fifties or sixties with active or convalescent COVID-19. This chain links TRBV6-5 with TRBJ2-5; 7 positions agree with TRBD2. The CDR3 bases are TGTGCCAGCAGTTACATGGGGGGGGATTCTCCAGAGACCCAGTACTTC. Its translation is CASSYMGGDSPETQYF.